The 32 T cell receptor beta chains presented below share a single source sample, sequenced in a study of T-cell reconstitution after alpha-beta-depleted transplantation in children. TCRbeta library construction was performed incorporating unique molecular identifiers. From the PCR reads, TCRdb called clonotypes with MiXCR, one entry per CDR3 protein. The sample records about 610,000 distinct CDR3 sequences, about 11% being singletons. The sequencing used PBMCs from the stem cell graft donor, collected from the stem cell graft. The origin of the receptors is a human donor who donated a stem cell graft to a child with acute myeloid leukemia.

This clonotype was picked up many times. J is TRBJ2-1 and V is TRBV20-1; D ambiguous. The CDR3 is made up of 11 amino acids. V gave up 5 bases and J gave up 6 bases, with 8 bases separating them. The V gene's germline CDR1 is DFQATT and CDR2 SNEGSKA (reference sequence). The CDR3 DNA sequence: TGCAGTGCTCCCGGACGCAATGAGCAGTTCTTC. Its translation: CSAPGRNEQFF.

Worth noting for this clonotype: Being one base from a much bigger clone, this may be a read error. Because it lacks the conserved phenylalanine or tryptophan at the end, this CDR3 is likely a read error. This chain joins TRBV6-2 or TRBV6-3 and TRBJ2-1; D uncertain. V lost 8 bases, J lost 6 bases, and 11 bases lay in between. The germline CDR1 and CDR2 sequences are MNHEY and SVGEGT. This CDR3 region has 12 residues. CDR3: CASYELPNEQFL. The CDR3 DNA reads TGTGCCAGCTATGAACTACCCAATGAGCAGTTCTTG.

V usage is TRBV11-2 and J usage is TRBJ1-1; TRBD1 might be the D (5 bases). This CDR3 has 14 amino acids. Germline assignment: CDR1 SGHAT and CDR2 FQNNGV. Trimming took off 1 base at V and 6 bases at J, with 12 bases between the two ends. Here the CDR3 reads CASSLGTGPSEAFF. CDR3 nucleotide sequence: TGTGCCAGCAGCTTAGGCACAGGCCCCTCTGAAGCTTTCTTT.

In this sample, this clonotype turned up many times. The CDR3: CSARPSGRANEQFF. The CDR3 DNA is TGCAGTGCTAGGCCTAGCGGGAGGGCTAATGAGCAGTTCTTC. V and J are TRBV20-1 and TRBJ2-1; 12 positions match TRBD2. Germline V gene sequence: CDR1 DFQATT, CDR2 SNEGSKA (reference sequence). CDR3 length: 14 amino acids. The J segment lost 7 bases and the V segment lost 3 bases, leaving 4 bases of the junction unmatched.

This clonotype has more than one count but fewer than ten. V is TRBV5-1 and J is TRBJ2-3, with TRBD1 matching over 11 bases. Germline CDR1 SGHRS, CDR2 YFSETQ. With V trimmed by 4 bases and J by 4 bases, 8 bases remained unmatched. The CDR3 runs to 16 residues. DNA for the CDR3: TGCGCCAGCAGCAAAGACCGGGACAGGGGGGCAGATACGCAGTATTTT. It yields the protein CASSKDRDRGADTQYF.

This clonotype has ten or more counts. V and J are TRBV12-3 or TRBV12-4 and TRBJ2-4; TRBD1 agrees at 7 bases. The V gene end was trimmed by 6 bases and the J gene end by 0 bases; junction bases not matched to a gene: 8. The CDR3 covers 16 residues. CDR3 in DNA: TGTGCCAGCAGCCCAACAGGGGTCGTAGCCAAAAACATTCAGTACTTC. It is translated as CASSPTGVVAKNIQYF.

The V call is TRBV7-2, the J call TRBJ2-1; 8 nucleotides align to TRBD1. Germline assignment: CDR1 SGHTA and CDR2 FQGNSA. V lost 2 bases to trimming and J lost 2 bases; unmatched junction nucleotides: 8. The CDR3 spans 17 residues. CDR3 region: CASSLIPGQVAYNEQFF. DNA of the CDR3: TGTGCCAGCAGCTTAATACCGGGACAGGTCGCCTACAATGAGCAGTTCTTC.

This chain uses TRBV6-1 with TRBJ1-2, with 10 positions matching TRBD1. CDR3 size: 14 residues. Germline trimming cut 6 bases from V and 7 bases from J; bases unmatched to any gene: 8. CDR1 is MNHNS, CDR2 SASEGT, per germline. The CDR3 loop reads CASRARQGAFGYTF. The CDR3 DNA sequence: TGTGCCAGCAGAGCCAGACAGGGGGCCTTTGGCTACACCTTC.

This clonotype was seen a handful of times. This chain links TRBV28 with TRBJ2-1, with 7 bases matching TRBD2. The junction had 5 bases not matched to a gene; V was cut back by 2 bases and J by 7 bases. Germline V gene data show CDR1 as MDHEN and CDR2 as SYDVKM. This CDR3 comprises 14 residues. CDR3 sequence (DNA): TGTGCCAGCAGTTTACCCGGGACTACTAATGAGCAGTTCTTC. Its translation is CASSLPGTTNEQFF.

This clonotype was counted ten times or more. As DNA, the CDR3 is TGCGCCAGCAGCCGTCTCGGGTCGGGGAACTATGGCTACACCTTC. It yields the protein CASSRLGSGNYGYTF. This chain joins TRBV5-1 and TRBJ1-2; D gene ambiguous. This CDR3 is built from 15 residues. The V gene lost 4 bases and the J gene lost 2 bases, with 15 bases spanning the gap. The germline V gene has CDR1 SGHRS and CDR2 YFSETQ.

In this sample, this clonotype turned up a few times. The chain employs TRBV5-1 and TRBJ1-2; no firm D call. This CDR3 spans 14 amino acids. Germline V CDR1 and CDR2: SGHRS, YFSETQ. Trimming stripped 0 bases from V and 5 bases from J, with 11 bases between. In DNA form, the CDR3 reads TGCGCCAGCAGCTTGGAACGGACGGCTTATGGCTACACCTTC. Translating it yields CASSLERTAYGYTF.

This clonotype was seen more than once but under ten times. V usage is TRBV2 and J usage is TRBJ2-5; 8 positions agree with TRBD2. V shed 5 bases and J 4 bases; nucleotides not matched to a gene: 9. The CDR3 runs 15 residues. Germline loops: CDR1 SNHLY, CDR2 FYNNEI. Here the CDR3 reads CASSPPGGGRETQYF. CDR3 in DNA: TGTGCCAGCAGTCCCCCCGGGGGGGGCCGAGAGACCCAGTACTTC.

The rearrangement links TRBV6-2 or TRBV6-3 to TRBJ1-2; D remains ambiguous. Germline CDR1 MNHEY, CDR2 SVGEGT. The CDR3 covers 15 residues. V lost 5 bases and J 8 bases, leaving 21 bases between the germline ends. The CDR3 region has the DNA TGTGCCAGCAGTGAAGAAGCTACCAGGCGCCAGGGCTACACCTTC. Translation gives CASSEEATRRQGYTF.

This clonotype turned up a few times. This rearrangement joins TRBV7-9 to TRBJ2-7; a possible D gene is TRBD1 (6 bases). V was clipped by 5 bases and J by 5 bases, with 19 bases between them. In germline, CDR1 is SEHNR, CDR2 FQNEAQ (reference sequence). The CDR3 spans 15 residues. The DNA for the CDR3 is TGTGCCAGCAGCCGATCGACAGGTGTCACCCACGAGCAGTACTTC. Residues: CASSRSTGVTHEQYF.

Only a few counts were recorded for this clonotype. The chain links TRBV20-1 to TRBJ2-1; 7 bases are shared with TRBD1. Trimming took 6 bases from V and 6 from J; bases not matched to a gene: 14. The CDR3 has 15 amino acids. Germline V lookup: CDR1 DFQATT, CDR2 SNEGSKA (reference sequence). The CDR3 loop is CSASPSGGALNEQFF. Here the CDR3 DNA reads TGCAGTGCCTCCCCCTCAGGGGGTGCCCTCAATGAGCAGTTCTTC.

The table lists this clonotype with a few counts. This chain connects TRBV29-1 to TRBJ2-1; 11 bases match TRBD2. V lost 0 bases to trimming and J lost 2 bases; unmatched junction nucleotides: 3. The CDR3 totals 16 residues. Germline loops: CDR1 SQVTM, CDR2 ANQGSEA. CDR3 loop: CSVEDQLAGAYNEQFF. For the CDR3, the DNA is TGCAGCGTTGAAGACCAACTAGCGGGGGCCTACAATGAGCAGTTCTTC.

This clonotype came up a few times. This chain links TRBV13 with TRBJ2-7; D is unresolved. The CDR3 contains 16 residues. Germline V gives CDR1 PRHDT, CDR2 FYEKMQ (reference sequence). Trimming took off 1 base at V and 0 bases at J, with 13 bases between the two ends. The CDR3 coding sequence is TGTGCCAGCAGCTTAGAAGGTGGAAGGAGCTCCTACGAGCAGTACTTC. Translating it yields CASSLEGGRSSYEQYF.

This clonotype was seen only a few times. V and J are TRBV19 and TRBJ2-7, with D perhaps matching TRBD2 (6 bases). This CDR3 spans 14 amino acids. Between the trimmed V and J ends, which lost 6 bases and 0 bases, there was a span of 12 bases. Germline assignment: CDR1 LNHDA and CDR2 SQIVND (reference sequence). Here the CDR3 reads CASSGGGTSYEQYF. The CDR3 DNA is TGTGCCAGTAGCGGTGGCGGGACCTCCTACGAGCAGTACTTC.

There are many counts of this clonotype. The J gene is TRBJ2-3, the V gene TRBV6-5; D not certain. The CDR3 runs 13 residues. Per the germline V gene, CDR1 is MNHEY and CDR2 is SVGAGI. V shed 4 bases and J shed 1 base, with 6 bases lying between them. In DNA, the CDR3 is TGTGCCAGCAGTTGGCCAGGCACAGATACGCAGTATTTT. Its translation: CASSWPGTDTQYF.

There are a few counts of this clonotype. The rearrangement links TRBV6-1 to TRBJ2-3; D gene unclear. Germline-derived CDR1 and CDR2 are MNHNS and SASEGT. The CDR3 extends over 14 amino acids. The germline V and J ends were trimmed by 2 bases and 4 bases, with 10 bases remaining between them. CDR3 bases: TGTGCCAGCAGTGAAATCGGCAGTGCAGATACGCAGTATTTT. Protein: CASSEIGSADTQYF.

This clonotype was seen ten or more times. This rearrangement joins TRBV20-1 to TRBJ1-6; D is ambiguous. The length of the CDR3 is 12 residues. CDR1 DFQATT and CDR2 SNEGSKA come from the germline V gene (reference sequence). CDR3: CLARSVNSPLHF. Here the CDR3 DNA reads TGCCTAGCCAGATCGGTAAATTCACCCCTCCACTTT.

This clonotype showed up many times. The chain has TRBV15 and TRBJ2-3, with D uncertain. This CDR3 is 14 amino acids long. The germline gives CDR1 LNHNV, CDR2 YYDKDF (reference sequence). Between the trimmed V and J ends, which lost 0 bases and 7 bases, there was a span of 11 bases. The chain's CDR3 is CATSRERTSYTQYF. DNA for the CDR3: TGTGCCACCAGCAGAGAGCGGACGAGCTATACGCAGTATTTT.

This chain connects TRBV7-3 to TRBJ2-7; D remains ambiguous. Germline-derived CDR1 and CDR2 are SGHTA and FQGTGA. Trimming stripped 1 base from V and 3 bases from J, with 7 bases between. CDR3 length: 13 amino acids. The CDR3 is CASSLMPSYEQYF. The CDR3 DNA follows: TGTGCCAGCAGCTTAATGCCCAGCTACGAGCAGTACTTC.

This clonotype was observed many times. The chain recombines TRBV7-6 with TRBJ2-7, with TRBD2 identical over 8 bases. This CDR3 has 15 amino acids. The trim removed 5 bases at V and 2 bases at J, leaving 8 bases unmatched. Germline V gives CDR1 SGHVS, CDR2 FNYEAQ. CDR3 loop: CASSRSLAATYEQYF. CDR3 nucleotides: TGTGCCAGCAGCAGATCACTAGCGGCTACCTACGAGCAGTACTTC.

This clonotype was seen more than once but under ten times. The rearrangement uses TRBV10-2 and TRBJ2-3; a weak D match, TRBD1 (6 bases). Trimming took 2 bases from V and 3 from J, leaving 12 bases between them. This CDR3 is 15 amino acids long. Germline V lookup: CDR1 WSHSY, CDR2 SAAADI. The CDR3: CASSENDRRTDTQYF. DNA of the CDR3: TGCGCCAGCAGTGAGAATGACAGGAGAACAGATACGCAGTATTTT.

V is TRBV6-5 and J is TRBJ1-4, with D perhaps TRBD1 (6 bases). CDR3 length: 14 amino acids. The V gene's germline CDR1 is MNHEY and CDR2 SVGAGI. V lost 0 bases, J lost 8 bases, and 10 bases lay in between. The CDR3 protein is CASSYSRGAEKLFF. In DNA, the CDR3 is TGTGCCAGCAGTTACTCGAGGGGGGCGGAAAAACTGTTTTTT.

This clonotype showed up just a few times. This chain connects TRBV12-3 or TRBV12-4 to TRBJ1-5; D not certain. V was cut by 7 bases and J by 9 bases, with 13 bases left in between. The CDR3 consists of 12 residues. The CDR3 sequence: CASTTPTSPQHF. CDR3 DNA: TGTGCCAGCACTACCCCGACGTCGCCCCAGCATTTT.

This clonotype was detected ten times or more. V usage is TRBV6-2 or TRBV6-3 and J usage is TRBJ2-2; 13 bases align to TRBD2. This CDR3 region has 18 residues. Trimming at V came to 5 bases and at J to 6 bases, leaving 12 bases not matched to a gene. From germline, CDR1 is MNHEY and CDR2 SVGEGT. The CDR3 DNA reads TGTGCCAGCAGTCGTACGACTAGCGGGAGGATGTTTTCCGGGGAGCTGTTTTTT. This translates into CASSRTTSGRMFSGELFF.

There are a few counts of this clonotype. Here the CDR3 reads CSAAGRTDTQYF. CDR3 coding DNA: TGCAGTGCTGCGGGGCGCACAGATACGCAGTATTTT. The chain carries TRBV20-1 and TRBJ2-3, with D possibly TRBD2 on 6 matching bases. This CDR3 spans 12 amino acids. Germline lookup yields CDR1 DFQATT and CDR2 SNEGSKA (reference sequence). Trimming removed 5 bases from V and 1 base from J, with 7 bases in between.

This clonotype was recorded a few times. The rearrangement uses TRBV20-1 and TRBJ2-7; weak D call: TRBD2 (5 bases). V was clipped by 3 bases and J by 7 bases, with 22 bases between them. Germline CDR1 and CDR2: DFQATT and SNEGSKA (reference sequence). The CDR3 runs 15 residues. The CDR3 DNA reads TGCAGTGCTAGTCCGGCGGCCAGCGTGCGAGGGGAGCAGTACTTC. Amino acid sequence: CSASPAASVRGEQYF.

This clonotype occurred many times. V usage is TRBV20-1 and J usage is TRBJ2-3; TRBD2 matches 10 bases. CDR1 DFQATT and CDR2 SNEGSKA come from the germline V gene (reference sequence). The CDR3 runs to 12 residues. V trimming: 6 bases; J trimming: 6 bases; junction bases outside the gene matches: 3. CDR3 DNA: TGCAGTGCCAGTAGCGGGAGGGATACGCAGTATTTT. It is translated as CSASSGRDTQYF.

The chain combines TRBV6-1 with TRBJ2-1, with D perhaps matching TRBD1 or TRBD2 (6 bases each). This CDR3 comprises 13 residues. Between the trimmed V and J ends, which lost 7 bases and 5 bases, there was a span of 12 bases. Looked up from germline, CDR1 is MNHNS and CDR2 is SASEGT. The CDR3 bases are TGTGCCAGCACGGGAGAGGGGGACAATGAGCAGTTCTTC. Translated: CASTGEGDNEQFF.